These 26 T cell receptor beta chains were sequenced from one sample in a study of long-term antiretroviral therapy in people with HIV. At the survey level, the v3.0 immunoSEQ assay was run. The table came from immunoSEQ multiplex PCR; TCRdb's copy has only in-frame clones and leaves some out. In the table there are some 17,000 clones, approximately 90% of which are singletons. The sample consisted of unsorted PBMCs, taken 6.9 years after starting antiretroviral therapy. These receptors were taken from a man in his fifties or sixties with HIV.

V is TRBV30 and J is TRBJ1-3; D is undetermined. Germline-derived CDR1 and CDR2 are GTSNPN and SVGIG (reference sequence). Trimming took off 4 bases at V and 3 bases at J, with 7 bases between the two ends. The CDR3 totals 12 residues. DNA of the CDR3: TGTGCCTGGATGGACTATGGAAACACCATATATTTT. Translation gives CAWMDYGNTIYF.

The V gene is TRBV6-4, the J gene TRBJ1-3; D is perhaps TRBD1 (5 bases). The germline V and J ends were trimmed by 8 bases and 0 bases, with 8 bases remaining between them. This CDR3 region has 13 residues. Germline V gives CDR1 MRHNA, CDR2 SNTAGT. CDR3 loop: CASHRSSGNTIYF. CDR3 sequence (DNA): TGTGCCAGCCACAGGAGCTCTGGAAACACCATATATTTT.

This chain joins TRBV29-1 and TRBJ2-7; 8 bases are a match to TRBD2. CDR3 length: 17 amino acids. Per germline, CDR1 SQVTM and CDR2 ANQGSEA. The ends lost 5 bases at V and 1 base at J; junction bases unmatched: 16. CDR3 region: CSVQGPGGEIASYEQYF. Here the CDR3 DNA reads TGCAGCGTTCAGGGACCCGGGGGGGAGATTGCTTCCTACGAGCAGTACTTC.

The V gene is TRBV12-5, the J gene TRBJ2-2, with D tentatively TRBD1 (6 bases). The ends were cut back, 8 bases at V and 1 base at J, with 11 bases in the middle. This CDR3 is built from 14 residues. Germline loops: CDR1 LGHNT, CDR2 FRNRAP. The DNA for the CDR3 is TGTGCTAGTTCTCGGGACATGAACACCGGGGAGCTGTTTTTT. Its protein is CASSRDMNTGELFF.

The chain uses TRBV30 and TRBJ2-3; D might be TRBD2 (5 bases). In germline, CDR1 is GTSNPN, CDR2 SVGIG (reference sequence). V was cut by 4 bases and J by 3 bases, with 11 bases left in between. CDR3 length: 13 amino acids. The CDR3 bases are TGTGCCTGGAAAGGTCCGGGAACAGATACGCAGTATTTT. Its protein is CAWKGPGTDTQYF.

The genes are TRBV27 and TRBJ2-1; D unclear. Trimming shortened V by 4 bases and J by 8 bases, and 9 bases separated the two germline ends. This CDR3 region has 12 residues. Germline CDR1 is MNHEY and CDR2 is SMNVEV (reference sequence). Written as DNA, the CDR3 is TGTGCCAGCAGTTGGCGGCGCGATGAGCAGTTCTTC. Protein sequence: CASSWRRDEQFF.

This chain links TRBV7-8 with TRBJ1-4; D is unclear. The CDR3 runs 14 residues. Germline V gene data show CDR1 as SGHVS and CDR2 as FQNEAQ. Trimming left V 3 bases short and J 7 bases short, with 12 bases between. CDR3 in DNA: TGTGCCAGCAGCTTGGGGAGATGGGTTGAAAAACTGTTTTTT. This gives the protein CASSLGRWVEKLFF.

The rearrangement joins TRBV28 to TRBJ1-1; weak D call: TRBD1 (6 bases). Germline-derived CDR1 and CDR2 are MDHEN and SYDVKM. This CDR3 is built from 15 residues. Trimming stripped 5 bases from V and 1 base from J, with 14 bases between. This CDR3 is CASSPRGSGNTEAFF. The CDR3 DNA follows: TGTGCCAGCAGTCCAAGGGGGTCAGGGAACACTGAAGCTTTCTTT.

The genes are TRBV4-3 and TRBJ2-1; no reliable D call. The V and J ends lost 2 bases and 9 bases respectively, with 11 bases between them. This CDR3 spans 13 amino acids. Germline lookup yields CDR1 LGHNA and CDR2 YSLEER. CDR3 sequence reads: CASSQFNSGEQFF. The CDR3 coding sequence is TGCGCCAGCAGCCAATTTAACAGTGGTGAGCAGTTCTTC.

V is TRBV4-2 and J is TRBJ2-2; TRBD2 is a possible D gene (5 bases). The V gene's germline CDR1 is LGHNA and CDR2 YNFKEQ. The CDR3 consists of 16 residues. V lost 4 bases, J lost 6 bases, and 18 bases lay in between. For the CDR3, the DNA is TGTGCCAGCAGCCGACCCTCGGGGAGTTCGTCCGGGGAGCTGTTTTTT. The encoded protein is CASSRPSGSSSGELFF.

The chain combines TRBV19 with TRBJ1-5; TRBD1 agrees at 9 bases. The ends lost 6 bases at V and 4 bases at J; junction bases unmatched: 1. The CDR3 is made up of 13 amino acids. Germline CDR1 and CDR2: LNHDA and SQIVND (reference sequence). CDR3 in DNA: TGTGCCAGTAGCGACAGGGGGAATCAGCCCCAGCATTTT. Translating gives CASSDRGNQPQHF.

The rearrangement joins TRBV2 to TRBJ2-1; D is perhaps TRBD2 (7 bases). The CDR3 contains 17 residues. The germline gives CDR1 SNHLY, CDR2 FYNNEI. V was pared by 6 bases and J by 7 bases, with 25 bases between. CDR3 nucleotide sequence: TGTGCCAGCAGGCGGGCTAGCGGAACCCCGAGGGGGAATGAGCAGTTCTTC. Translated: CASRRASGTPRGNEQFF.

Here the CDR3 reads CASSLARRDKNIQYF. CDR3 bases: TGTGCCAGCAGCTTAGCAAGGCGGGATAAAAACATTCAGTACTTC. The V call is TRBV7-8, the J call TRBJ2-4, with D possibly TRBD2 on 6 matching bases. V was cut by 0 bases and J by 4 bases, with 10 bases left in between. The CDR3 sequence is 15 residues long. Germline V gene sequence: CDR1 SGHVS, CDR2 FQNEAQ. The variable domain in full, with the rest retrieved from reference TRBV7-8 and TRBJ2-4, is GAGVSQSPRYKVAKRGQDVALRCDPISGHVSLFWYQQALGQGPEFLTYFQNEAQLDKSGLPSDRFFAERPEGSVSTLKIQRTQQEDSAVYLCASSLARRDKNIQYFGAGTRLSVL.

This clone appeared a single time. The chain couples TRBV25-1 to TRBJ2-2; D not certain. V was cut by 3 bases and J by 6 bases, with 17 bases left in between. There are 16 residues in the CDR3. Germline V gene sequence: CDR1 MGHDK, CDR2 SYGVNS. DNA of the CDR3: TGTGCCAGCAGTGAGTCCCTAGGTTCGACCCCCGGGGAGCTGTTTTTT. Its protein is CASSESLGSTPGELFF.

The rearrangement uses TRBV28 and TRBJ1-3; D is ambiguous. This CDR3 comprises 11 residues. The germline V gene has CDR1 MDHEN and CDR2 SYDVKM. Trimming removed 8 bases from V and 9 bases from J, with 11 bases in between. The CDR3 nucleotides read TGTGCCAGCGGAAGCTCGAGCACCATATATTTT. This gives the protein CASGSSSTIYF.

V usage is TRBV10-3 and J usage is TRBJ2-5; weak D call: TRBD2 (6 bases). Germline V gene sequence: CDR1 ENHRY, CDR2 SYGVKD. The CDR3 spans 12 residues. V dropped 8 bases and J dropped 5 bases, with 12 bases sitting between them. The CDR3 nucleotides read TGTGCCATCTCCCCGGCGGGGGAGACCCAGTACTTC. Amino acids: CAISPAGETQYF.

The chain is built from TRBV5-1 and TRBJ2-3; TRBD1 aligns across 8 bases. The germline CDR1 and CDR2 sequences are SGHRS and YFSETQ. With V trimmed by 4 bases and J by 4 bases, 2 bases remained unmatched. CDR3 length equals 13 residues. The CDR3, as DNA: TGCGCCAGCAGCAGACAGGGGCCAGATACGCAGTATTTT. Protein: CASSRQGPDTQYF.

This sequence joins TRBV7-9 and TRBJ2-3, with 7 bases lining up with TRBD1. J gave up 1 base and V 5 bases, and 0 bases lay outside the gene matches. CDR3 length: 13 amino acids. Germline lookup yields CDR1 SEHNR and CDR2 FQNEAQ (reference sequence). The CDR3 here is CASSTGGTDTQYF. As DNA, the CDR3 is TGTGCCAGCAGCACAGGGGGCACAGATACGCAGTATTTT.

V usage is TRBV19 and J usage is TRBJ2-7; perhaps TRBD1 as D (5 bases). V lost 3 bases and J 3 bases, leaving 12 bases between the germline ends. Germline CDR1 reads LNHDA; CDR2 reads SQIVND (reference sequence). This CDR3 is built from 14 residues. CDR3 sequence reads: CASSIGWQGYEQYF. The CDR3 region has the DNA TGTGCCAGTAGTATCGGTTGGCAGGGCTACGAGCAGTACTTC.

J is TRBJ2-2 and V is TRBV5-5, with D perhaps TRBD1 (5 bases). The CDR3 loop spans 16 amino acids. Germline V CDR1 and CDR2: SGHKS, YYEKEE (reference sequence). V was trimmed by 0 bases and J by 3 bases, leaving 12 bases between them. The chain's CDR3 is CASSLALRVDTGELFF. The CDR3 nucleotides are TGTGCCAGCAGCTTGGCCCTCAGGGTGGACACCGGGGAGCTGTTTTTT.

This clone was observed once. The CDR3: CASSVTGTTYEQYF. CDR3 in DNA: TGTGCCAGCAGCGTTACCGGGACTACCTACGAGCAGTACTTC. The chain recombines TRBV5-4 with TRBJ2-7; TRBD2 agrees at 7 bases. The CDR3 contains 14 residues. Germline V gene lookup returns CDR1 SGHNT and CDR2 YYREEE (reference sequence). V trimming: 4 bases; J trimming: 2 bases; junction bases outside the gene matches: 6.

CDR3 in DNA: TGCAGCGTTTATATCGGTGAGCAGTTCTTC. As protein: CSVYIGEQFF. The chain links TRBV29-1 to TRBJ2-1; unclear D gene. The CDR3 consists of 10 residues. Trimming shortened V by 5 bases and J by 9 bases, and 8 bases separated the two germline ends. Germline CDR1 SQVTM, CDR2 ANQGSEA.

This sequence joins TRBV7-8 and TRBJ2-7, with TRBD1 as a possible D gene (6 bases). Deletions cut 5 bases from V and 0 bases from J, with 8 bases between. Germline V gives CDR1 SGHVS, CDR2 FQNEAQ. CDR3 size: 13 residues. The DNA of the CDR3 is TGTGCCAGCAGCCCGGACAGCTCCTACGAGCAGTACTTC. It specifies CASSPDSSYEQYF.

The V and J genes are TRBV27 and TRBJ2-7, with D unclear. This CDR3 is built from 15 residues. The V end was cut by 3 bases, the J end by 5 bases, with 17 bases between. Germline V gene lookup returns CDR1 MNHEY and CDR2 SMNVEV (reference sequence). The CDR3 nucleotides read TGTGCCAGCAGTTTTTGGGCGACACCCGGGCACGAGCAGTACTTC. Translating it yields CASSFWATPGHEQYF.

The chain is built from TRBV7-2 and TRBJ2-7; 9 nucleotides align to TRBD1. The V gene's germline CDR1 is SGHTA and CDR2 FQGNSA. The length of the CDR3 is 15 residues. J was trimmed by 1 base and V by 5 bases; bases with no gene match: 6. For the CDR3, the DNA is TGTGCCAGCAGCCTGGAAGGGACAGGGTCCTACGAGCAGTACTTC. This encodes CASSLEGTGSYEQYF.

This chain uses TRBV19 with TRBJ2-7; 10 bases align to TRBD1. Looked up from germline, CDR1 is LNHDA and CDR2 is SQIVND (reference sequence). The CDR3 totals 14 residues. V lost 5 bases and J lost 3; bases outside the gene matches: 4. CDR3 amino acids: CASSPGTGDYEQYF. The CDR3 nucleotides are TGTGCCAGTAGTCCCGGGACAGGGGACTACGAGCAGTACTTC.